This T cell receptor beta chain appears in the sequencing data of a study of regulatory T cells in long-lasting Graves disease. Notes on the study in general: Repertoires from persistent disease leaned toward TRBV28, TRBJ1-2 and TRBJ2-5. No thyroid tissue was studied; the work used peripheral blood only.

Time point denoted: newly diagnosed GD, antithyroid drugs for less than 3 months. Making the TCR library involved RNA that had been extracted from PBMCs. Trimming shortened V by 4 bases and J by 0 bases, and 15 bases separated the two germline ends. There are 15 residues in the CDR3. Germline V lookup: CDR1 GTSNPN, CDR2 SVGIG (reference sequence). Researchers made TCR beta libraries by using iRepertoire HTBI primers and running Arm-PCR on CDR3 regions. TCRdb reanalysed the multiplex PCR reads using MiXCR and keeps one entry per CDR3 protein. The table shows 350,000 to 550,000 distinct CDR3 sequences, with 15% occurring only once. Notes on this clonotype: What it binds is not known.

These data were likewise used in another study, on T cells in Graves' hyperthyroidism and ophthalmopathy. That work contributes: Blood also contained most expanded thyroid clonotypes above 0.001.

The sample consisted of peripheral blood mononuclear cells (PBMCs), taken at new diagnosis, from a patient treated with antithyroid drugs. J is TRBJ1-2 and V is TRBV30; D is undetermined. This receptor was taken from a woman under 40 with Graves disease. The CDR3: CAWNPWEAANYGYTF. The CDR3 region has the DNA TGTGCCTGGAACCCGTGGGAGGCAGCTAACTATGGCTACACCTTC.